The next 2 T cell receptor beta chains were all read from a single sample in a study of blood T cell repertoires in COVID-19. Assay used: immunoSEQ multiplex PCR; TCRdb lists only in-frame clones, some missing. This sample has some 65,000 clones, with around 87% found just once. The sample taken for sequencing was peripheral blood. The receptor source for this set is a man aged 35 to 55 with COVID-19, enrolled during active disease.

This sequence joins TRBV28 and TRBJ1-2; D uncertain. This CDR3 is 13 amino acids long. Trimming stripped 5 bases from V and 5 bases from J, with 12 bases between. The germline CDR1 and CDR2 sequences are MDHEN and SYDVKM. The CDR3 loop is CASSAGGGYGYTF. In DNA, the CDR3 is TGTGCCAGCAGTGCCGGTGGAGGGTATGGCTACACCTTC.

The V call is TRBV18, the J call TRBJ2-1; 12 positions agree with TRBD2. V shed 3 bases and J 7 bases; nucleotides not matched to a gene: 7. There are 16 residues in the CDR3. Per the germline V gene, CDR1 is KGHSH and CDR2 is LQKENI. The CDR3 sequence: CASSPPGLAGKNEQFF. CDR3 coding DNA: TGTGCCAGCTCACCGCCAGGACTAGCGGGGAAGAATGAGCAGTTCTTC. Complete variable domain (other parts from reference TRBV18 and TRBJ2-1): NAGVMQNPRHLVRRRGQEARLRCSPMKGHSHVYWYRQLPEEGLKFMVYLQKENIIDESGMPKERFSAEFPKEGPSILRIQQVVRGDSAAYFCASSPPGLAGKNEQFFGPGTRLTVL.